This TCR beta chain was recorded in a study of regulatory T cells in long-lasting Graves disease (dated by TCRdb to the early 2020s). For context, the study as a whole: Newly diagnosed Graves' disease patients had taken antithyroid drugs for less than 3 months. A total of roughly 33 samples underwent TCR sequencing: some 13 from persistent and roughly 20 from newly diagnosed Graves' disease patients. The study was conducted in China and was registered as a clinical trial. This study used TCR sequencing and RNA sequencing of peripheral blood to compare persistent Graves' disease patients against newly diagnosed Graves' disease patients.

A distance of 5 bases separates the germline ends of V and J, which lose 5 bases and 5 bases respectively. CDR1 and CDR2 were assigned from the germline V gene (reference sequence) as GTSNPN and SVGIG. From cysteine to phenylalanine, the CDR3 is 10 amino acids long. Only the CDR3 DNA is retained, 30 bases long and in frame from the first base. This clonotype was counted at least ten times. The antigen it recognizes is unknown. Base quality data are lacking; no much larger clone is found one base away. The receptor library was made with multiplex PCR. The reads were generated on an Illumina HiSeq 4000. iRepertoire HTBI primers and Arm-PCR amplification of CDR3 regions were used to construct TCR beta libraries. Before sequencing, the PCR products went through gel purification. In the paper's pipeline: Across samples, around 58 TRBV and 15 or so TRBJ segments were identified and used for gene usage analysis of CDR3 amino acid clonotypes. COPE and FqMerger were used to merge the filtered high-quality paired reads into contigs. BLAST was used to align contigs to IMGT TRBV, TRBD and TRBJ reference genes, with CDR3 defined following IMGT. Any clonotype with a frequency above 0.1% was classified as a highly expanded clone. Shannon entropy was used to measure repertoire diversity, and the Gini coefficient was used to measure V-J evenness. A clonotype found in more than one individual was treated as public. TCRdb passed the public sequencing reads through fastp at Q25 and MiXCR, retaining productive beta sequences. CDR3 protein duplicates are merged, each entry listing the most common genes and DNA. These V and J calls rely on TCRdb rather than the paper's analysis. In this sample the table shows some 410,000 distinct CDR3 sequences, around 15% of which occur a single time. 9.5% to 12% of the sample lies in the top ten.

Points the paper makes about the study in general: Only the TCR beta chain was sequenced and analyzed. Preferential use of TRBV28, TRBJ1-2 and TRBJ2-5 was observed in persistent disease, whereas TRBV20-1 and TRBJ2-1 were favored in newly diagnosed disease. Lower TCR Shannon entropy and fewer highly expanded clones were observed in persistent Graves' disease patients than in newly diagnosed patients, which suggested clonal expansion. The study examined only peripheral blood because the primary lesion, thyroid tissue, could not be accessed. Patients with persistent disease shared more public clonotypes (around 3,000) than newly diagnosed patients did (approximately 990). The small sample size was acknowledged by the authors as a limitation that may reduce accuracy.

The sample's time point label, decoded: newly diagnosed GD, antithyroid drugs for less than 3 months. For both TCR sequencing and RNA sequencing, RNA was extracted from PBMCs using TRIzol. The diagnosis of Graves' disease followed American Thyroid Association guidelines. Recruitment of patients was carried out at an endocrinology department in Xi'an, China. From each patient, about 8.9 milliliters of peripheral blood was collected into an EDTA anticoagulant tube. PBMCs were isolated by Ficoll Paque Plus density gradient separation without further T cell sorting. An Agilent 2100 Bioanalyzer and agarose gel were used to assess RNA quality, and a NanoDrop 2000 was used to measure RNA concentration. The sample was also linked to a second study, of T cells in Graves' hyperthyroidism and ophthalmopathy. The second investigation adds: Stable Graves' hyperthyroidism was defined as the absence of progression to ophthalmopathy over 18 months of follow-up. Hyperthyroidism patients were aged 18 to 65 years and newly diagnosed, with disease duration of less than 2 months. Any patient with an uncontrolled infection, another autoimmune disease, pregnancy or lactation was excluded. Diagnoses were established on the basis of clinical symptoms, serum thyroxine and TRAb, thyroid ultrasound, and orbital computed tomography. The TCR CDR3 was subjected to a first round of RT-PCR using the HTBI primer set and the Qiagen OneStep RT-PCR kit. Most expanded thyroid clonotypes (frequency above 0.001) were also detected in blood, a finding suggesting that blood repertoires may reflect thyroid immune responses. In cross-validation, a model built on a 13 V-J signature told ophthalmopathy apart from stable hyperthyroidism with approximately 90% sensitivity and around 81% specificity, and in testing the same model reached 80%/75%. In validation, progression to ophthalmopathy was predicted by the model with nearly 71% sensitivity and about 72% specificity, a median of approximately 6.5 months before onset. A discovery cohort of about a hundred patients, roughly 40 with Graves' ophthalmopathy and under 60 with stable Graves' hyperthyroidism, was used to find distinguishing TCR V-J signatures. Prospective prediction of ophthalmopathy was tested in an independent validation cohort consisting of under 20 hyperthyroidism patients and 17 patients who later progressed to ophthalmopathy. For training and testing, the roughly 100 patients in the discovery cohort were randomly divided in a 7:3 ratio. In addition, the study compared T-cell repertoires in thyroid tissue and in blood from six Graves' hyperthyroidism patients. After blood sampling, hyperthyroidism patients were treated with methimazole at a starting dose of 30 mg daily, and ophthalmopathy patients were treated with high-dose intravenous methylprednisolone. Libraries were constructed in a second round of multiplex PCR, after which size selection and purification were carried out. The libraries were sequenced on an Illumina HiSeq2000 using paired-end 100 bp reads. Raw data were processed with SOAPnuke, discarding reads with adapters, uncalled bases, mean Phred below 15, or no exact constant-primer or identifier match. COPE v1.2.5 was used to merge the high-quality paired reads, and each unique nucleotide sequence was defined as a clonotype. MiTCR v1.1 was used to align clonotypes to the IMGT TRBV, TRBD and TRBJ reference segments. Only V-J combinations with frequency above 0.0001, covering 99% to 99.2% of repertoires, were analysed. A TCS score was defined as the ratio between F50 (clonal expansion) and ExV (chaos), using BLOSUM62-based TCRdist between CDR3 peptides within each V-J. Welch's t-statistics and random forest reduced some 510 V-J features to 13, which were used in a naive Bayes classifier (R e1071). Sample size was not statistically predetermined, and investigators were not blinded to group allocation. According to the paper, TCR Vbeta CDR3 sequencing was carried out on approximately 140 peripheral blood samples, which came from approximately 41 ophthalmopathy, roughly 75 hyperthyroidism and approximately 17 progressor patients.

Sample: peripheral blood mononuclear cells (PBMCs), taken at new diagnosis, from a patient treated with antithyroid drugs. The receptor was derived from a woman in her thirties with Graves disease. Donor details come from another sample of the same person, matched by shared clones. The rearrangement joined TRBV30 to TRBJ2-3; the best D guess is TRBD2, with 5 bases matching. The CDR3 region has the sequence CAWGRDTQYF. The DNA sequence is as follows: TGTGCCTGGGGGAGAGATACGCAGTATTTT.